This TCR beta chain was obtained from a study of blood T cell repertoires in COVID-19. Study summary: Samples taken during acute and convalescent COVID-19 were collected in the United States, Italy and Spain. T cells, B-cell-depleted T cells, or PBMCs provided the cDNA or gDNA that served as material.

Study processing details: Reference gene primers were amplified, and this amplification served to estimate nucleated cell counts. Clones were sequenced by immunoSEQ multiplex PCR, and TCRdb holds only the in-frame ones, with some missing. V and J calls and clone size are as listed in that table; D and trimming were resolved from the DNA. The table shows 150,000 to 200,000 clones, with 89% occurring only once. V lost 1 base and J 8 bases, leaving 12 bases between the germline ends. Per the germline V gene, CDR1 is SGHNT and CDR2 is YYREEE (reference sequence). The CDR3 contains 13 residues. The sequencing sample was made of peripheral blood. This TCR was recovered from a man between 18 and 29 years old who had recovered from COVID-19. The chain carries TRBV5-4 and TRBJ1-1; TRBD1 might be the D (5 bases). The CDR3 sequence: CASSLRLTDEAFF. The CDR3 coding sequence is TGTGCCAGCAGCTTGAGGCTGACAGACGAAGCTTTCTTT.